This record covers a single T cell receptor (beta chain). Profiling relied on immunoSEQ multiplex PCR, and the TCRdb table lists in-frame clones only, not all of them. Of 80,000 to 95,000 clones in the sample, 90% to 96% were seen once. The data stem from a study of technical replicates of blood from a handful of donors. Germline V gene sequence: CDR1 SGHNT, CDR2 YYREEE (reference sequence). Trimming took off 2 bases at V and 6 bases at J, with 11 bases between the two ends. The CDR3 totals 13 residues. The sample taken for sequencing was T cells isolated from PBMCs. The sequence was obtained from a human donor in good health. V usage is TRBV5-4 and J usage is TRBJ1-2, with TRBD1 as a possible D gene (5 bases). CDR3 sequence (DNA): TGTGCCAGCAGCTTAACAGGCTTTGATGGCTACACCTTC. This translates into CASSLTGFDGYTF.